This TCR beta chain was identified in a study of shared clonotypes between healthy human individuals. Notes on this clone: What it recognizes is unknown.

Whole-study results and caveats: Shared across four donors were around 5% of the naive CD4 clonotypes.

Method: immunoSEQ multiplex PCR; TCRdb's copy keeps in-frame clones and lacks some. The profile shows approximately 1,000,000 clones, roughly 80% of them singletons. In germline, CDR1 is MDHEN, CDR2 SYDVKM. This CDR3 spans 15 amino acids. V was clipped by 6 bases and J by 3 bases; unmatched bases: 9. The sample comprised memory CD4+ T cells from PBMCs. The sample's subset: CD45RA-negative fraction. The sequence came from a man between 18 and 29 years old in good health. Some clones in this sample may be carry-over from other donors' samples. The rearrangement joins TRBV28 to TRBJ1-2; TRBD1 matches 8 bases. The CDR3 loop reads CASRRSGGAHYGYTF. Here the CDR3 DNA reads TGTGCCAGCAGACGATCAGGGGGCGCGCACTATGGCTACACCTTC.